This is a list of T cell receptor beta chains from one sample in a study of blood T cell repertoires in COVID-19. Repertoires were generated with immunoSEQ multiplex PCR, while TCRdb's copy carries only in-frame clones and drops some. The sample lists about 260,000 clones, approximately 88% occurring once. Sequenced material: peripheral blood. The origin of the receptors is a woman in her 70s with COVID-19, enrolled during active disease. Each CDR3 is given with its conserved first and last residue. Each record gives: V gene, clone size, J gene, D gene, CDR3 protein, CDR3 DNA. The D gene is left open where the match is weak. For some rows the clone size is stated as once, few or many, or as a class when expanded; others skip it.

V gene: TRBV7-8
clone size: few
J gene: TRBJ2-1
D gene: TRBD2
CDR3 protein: CASGVASGRNGDNEQFF
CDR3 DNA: TGTGCCAGCGGAGTAGCTAGCGGGAGAAATGGAGACAATGAGCAGTTCTTC

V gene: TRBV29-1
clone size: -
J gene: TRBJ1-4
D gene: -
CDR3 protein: CSVQRRAGEKLFF
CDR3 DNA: TGCAGCGTTCAACGGAGGGCGGGTGAAAAACTGTTTTTT

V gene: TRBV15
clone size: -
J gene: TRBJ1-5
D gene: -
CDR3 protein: CATSRVAGGDQPQHF
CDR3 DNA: TGTGCCACCAGCAGAGTTGCGGGGGGGGATCAGCCCCAGCATTTT

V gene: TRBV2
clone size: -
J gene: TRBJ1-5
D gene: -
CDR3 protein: CASRGARGNQPQHF
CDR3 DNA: TGTGCCAGCAGGGGGGCGCGTGGCAATCAGCCCCAGCATTTT

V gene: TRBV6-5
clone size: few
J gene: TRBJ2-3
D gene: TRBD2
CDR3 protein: CASSRTSGRNTQYF
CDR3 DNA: TGTGCCAGCAGTAGGACTAGCGGGAGGAATACGCAGTATTTT

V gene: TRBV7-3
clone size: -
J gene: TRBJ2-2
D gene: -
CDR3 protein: CASSRQSTGELFF
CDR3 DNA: TGTGCCAGCAGCCGACAGTCCACCGGGGAGCTGTTTTTT

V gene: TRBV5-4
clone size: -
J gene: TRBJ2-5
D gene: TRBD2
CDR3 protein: CASSLSGGPGETQYF
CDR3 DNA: TGTGCCAGCAGCTTGTCGGGGGGGCCGGGAGAGACCCAGTACTTC

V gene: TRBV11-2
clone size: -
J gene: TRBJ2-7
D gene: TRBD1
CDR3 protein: CASSLGQGAYEQYF
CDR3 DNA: TGTGCCAGCAGCTTAGGACAGGGGGCCTACGAGCAGTACTTC

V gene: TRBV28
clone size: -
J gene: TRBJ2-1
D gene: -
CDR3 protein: CASSFTPGAYNEQFF
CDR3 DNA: TGTGCCAGCAGTTTTACCCCAGGGGCCTACAATGAGCAGTTCTTC

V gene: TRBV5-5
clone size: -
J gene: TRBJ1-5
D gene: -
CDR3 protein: CASSFGTQDQPQHF
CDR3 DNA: TGTGCCAGCAGCTTCGGGACACAGGATCAGCCCCAGCATTTT

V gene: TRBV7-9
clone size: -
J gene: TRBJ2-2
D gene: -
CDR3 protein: CASSLAGPDTGELFF
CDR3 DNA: TGTGCCAGCAGCTTAGCGGGGCCCGACACCGGGGAGCTGTTTTTT

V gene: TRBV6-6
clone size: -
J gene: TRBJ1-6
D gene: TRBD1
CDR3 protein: CASTGGTYNSPLHF
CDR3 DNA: TGTGCCAGTACAGGGGGGACCTATAATTCACCCCTCCACTTT

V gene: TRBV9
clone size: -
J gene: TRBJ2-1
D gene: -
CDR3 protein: CASSVRVGYNEQFF
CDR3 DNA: TGTGCCAGCAGCGTACGGGTGGGCTACAATGAGCAGTTCTTC

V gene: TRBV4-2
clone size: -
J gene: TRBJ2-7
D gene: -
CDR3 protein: CASSQVGAEDSYEQYF
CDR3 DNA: TGTGCCAGCAGCCAAGTAGGAGCGGAGGACTCCTACGAGCAGTACTTC

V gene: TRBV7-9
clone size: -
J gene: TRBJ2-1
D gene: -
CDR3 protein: CASSPRGNSYNEQFF
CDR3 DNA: TGTGCCAGCAGCCCCCGGGGGAACTCCTACAATGAGCAGTTCTTC

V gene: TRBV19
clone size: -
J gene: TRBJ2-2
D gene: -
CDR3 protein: CASTTGANTGELFF
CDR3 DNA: TGTGCCAGTACCACCGGAGCTAACACCGGGGAGCTGTTTTTT

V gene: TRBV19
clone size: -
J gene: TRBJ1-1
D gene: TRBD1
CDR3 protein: CASSIRDSKHEAFF
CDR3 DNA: TGTGCCAGTAGTATCCGGGACAGTAAACATGAAGCTTTCTTT

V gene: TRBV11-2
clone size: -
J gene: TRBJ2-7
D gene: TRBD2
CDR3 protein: CASSLHSGPSYEQYF
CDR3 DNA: TGTGCCAGCAGCTTACATAGCGGGCCCTCCTACGAGCAGTACTTC

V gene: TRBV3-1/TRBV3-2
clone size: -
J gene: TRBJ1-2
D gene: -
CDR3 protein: CASSQGTRLTAYTF
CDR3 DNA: TGTGCCAGCAGCCAAGGTACCAGGCTTACCGCCTACACCTTC

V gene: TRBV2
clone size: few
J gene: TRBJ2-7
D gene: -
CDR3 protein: CASSLQGYEQYF
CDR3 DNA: TGTGCCAGCAGTCTACAGGGTTACGAGCAGTACTTC

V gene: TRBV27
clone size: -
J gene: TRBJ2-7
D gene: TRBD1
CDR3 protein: CASSSQGAGSYEQYF
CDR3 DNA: TGTGCCAGCAGTTCACAGGGGGCCGGATCCTACGAGCAGTACTTC

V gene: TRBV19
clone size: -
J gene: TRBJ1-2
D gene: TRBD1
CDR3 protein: CASSITGAYGYTF
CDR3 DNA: TGTGCCAGTAGTATAACAGGGGCATATGGCTACACCTTC

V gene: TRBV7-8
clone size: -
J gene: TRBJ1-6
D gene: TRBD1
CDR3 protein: CASSRAGTGARNSPLHF
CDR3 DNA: TGTGCCAGCAGCCGCGCCGGGACAGGGGCTCGTAATTCACCCCTCCACTTT

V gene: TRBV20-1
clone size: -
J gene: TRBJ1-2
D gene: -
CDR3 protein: CSAREEGYTF
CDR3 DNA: TGCAGTGCTAGAGAGGAGGGCTACACCTTC

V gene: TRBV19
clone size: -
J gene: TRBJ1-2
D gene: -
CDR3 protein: CASSPREGAGYTF
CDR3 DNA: TGTGCCAGTAGCCCAAGAGAAGGGGCCGGCTACACCTTC

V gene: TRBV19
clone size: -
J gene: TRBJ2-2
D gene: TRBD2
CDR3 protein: CASSRTSGRQNTGELFF
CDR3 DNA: TGTGCCAGTAGCCGGACTAGCGGGAGGCAGAACACCGGGGAGCTGTTTTTT